This TCR beta chain was retrieved from a study of T cell responses to AZD1222 COVID-19 vaccine. Only in-frame clones appear in the TCRdb table, and some are missing; sequencing was by immunoSEQ multiplex PCR. The data contain about 160,000 clones, 80% to 95% of them seen just once; the ten biggest clones take up approximately 4.8%. The germline gives CDR1 MGHDK, CDR2 SYGVNS. The V gene lost 0 bases and the J gene lost 9 bases, with 9 bases spanning the gap. The CDR3 spans 13 residues. About this clone: Its specificity is unknown.

Findings of the study overall: After the peak T cell response, and only then, were repertoires sampled. White British ancestry dominated among donors, who included more females, and clonal diversity was possibly underestimated.

The sequence derives from an adult in good health. This chain links TRBV25-1 with TRBJ2-1; D not resolved. Source: peripheral blood, taken on day 0 of AZD1222 vaccination. CDR3 sequence: CASSEYRGIEQFF. The CDR3 nucleotides are TGTGCCAGCAGTGAATATCGAGGAATTGAGCAGTTCTTC.